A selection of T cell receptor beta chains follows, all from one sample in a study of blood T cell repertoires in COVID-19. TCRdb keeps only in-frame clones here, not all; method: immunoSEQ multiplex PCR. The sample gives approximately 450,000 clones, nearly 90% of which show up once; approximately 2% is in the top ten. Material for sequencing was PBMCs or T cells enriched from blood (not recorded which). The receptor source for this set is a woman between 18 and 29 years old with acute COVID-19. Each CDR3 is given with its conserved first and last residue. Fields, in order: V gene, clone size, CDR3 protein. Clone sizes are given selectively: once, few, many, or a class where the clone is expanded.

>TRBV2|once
CASTPLGEQYF
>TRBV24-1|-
CATSDSPGTANYGYTF
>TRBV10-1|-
CASSEAGAATEAFF
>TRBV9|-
CASSPRQGGAQETQYF
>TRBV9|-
CASERDYGYTF
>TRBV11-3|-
CASSPRVEGTVETQYF
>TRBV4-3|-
CASSQDGGTTNEKLFF
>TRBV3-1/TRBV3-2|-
CASSQVPVYEQYF
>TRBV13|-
CASSSSGTGVEQYF
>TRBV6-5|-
CASSLGTALYEQYF
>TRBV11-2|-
CASSLAGPEQYF
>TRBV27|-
CASSLRGNFPYQETQYF
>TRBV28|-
CASSFRTGEGYTF
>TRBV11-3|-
CASSSGGANTGELFF
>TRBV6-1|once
CASSEVGFSSREQYF
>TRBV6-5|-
CASSFGTSGTTDTQYF
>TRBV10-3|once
CAISDEDRYLKETQYF
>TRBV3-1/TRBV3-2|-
CASSQEGGAGNTIYF
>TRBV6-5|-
CASSYRGQDGYTF
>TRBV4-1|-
CASSPPGLNNEKLFF
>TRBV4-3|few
CASSQEGLAGVKYEQYF
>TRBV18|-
CASSGQGLSYEQYF
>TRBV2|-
CASIFLIGDSYEQYF
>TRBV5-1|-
CASSWGQGQETQYF
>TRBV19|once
CASSTTGESGNTIYF
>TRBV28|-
CASSPGNSPLHF
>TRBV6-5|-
CATQGTLETEAFF
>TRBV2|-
CASSEQGSGNTIYF
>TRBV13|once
CASSPTGSGGIGSPLHF
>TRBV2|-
CASTQGPGANVLTF